This TCR beta chain is drawn from a study of neurological immune-mediated disorders. Overall study context: Relapsing-remitting forms accounted for 31 of the 34 multiple sclerosis patients and secondary progressive forms for 3.

Germline CDR1 and CDR2: SGHTA and FQGNSA. J was trimmed by 1 base and V by 5 bases; bases with no gene match: 19. The CDR3 consists of 20 residues. Study results and caveats: With the multiple sclerosis repertoire cluster, neither clinical nor MRI features showed any association.

This clonotype has ten or more counts. The antigen is not known. Synthesis of cDNA was carried out by template-switch 5'RACE. The reaction used 10-nucleotide random UMIs. TCRdb recomputed calls from the 5' RACE reads with MiXCR, one row per CDR3 protein. The sample contains more than 40,000 distinct CDR3 sequences, roughly 3% of which appear only once. This chain connects TRBV7-2 to TRBJ2-4, with 8 bases matching TRBD2. The sample was PBMCs. The clonotype was recovered from a woman aged 45-59 years with multiple sclerosis. CDR3 nucleotide sequence: TGTGCCAGCAGCCAGATAGCGGGAAGGAGTGTAGGTTCGGCCAAAAACATTCAGTACTTC. Amino acids: CASSQIAGRSVGSAKNIQYF.